This T cell receptor (beta chain) was identified during a study of T cell repertoires and HLA-DP antigens. Across the study: Transduced HeLa cells presented HLA-DP to CD4+ T cells.

Untouched CD4+ T cells were bead-isolated at about 98% purity. In its sample, this clone was seen a few times. Its target is unknown. The germline V and J ends were trimmed by 10 bases and 8 bases, with 12 bases remaining between them. The CDR3 extends over 11 amino acids. Per the germline V gene, CDR1 is MNHNY and CDR2 is SVGAGI (reference sequence). The PCR primers covered 54 TRBV and 13 TRBJ segments. Data came from immunoSEQ multiplex PCR; TCRdb stores just in-frame clones and leaves some out. The repertoire holds approximately 110,000 clones, about 91% seen once, with around 0.3% in the top ten. This clonotype was sampled from a woman younger than 30 in good health and CMV-seronegative. Sequencing was performed on CD4+ T cells from PBMCs. This sequence joins TRBV6-6 and TRBJ2-1; D gene ambiguous. Written as DNA, the CDR3 is TGTGCCACCCTGAGACGCGATGAGCAGTTCTTC. It translates to CATLRRDEQFF.